The source of this TCR beta chain is a study of blood T cells in healthy people across ages. This clonotype was seen more than once but under ten times. Approximately 10 milliliters of peripheral blood were drawn from each donor into EDTA-treated tubes. Trimming cost V 1 base and J 0 bases; bases outside gene matches: 6. The CDR3 consists of 18 residues. The second PCR ran about 7 to 12 cycles with a sample-barcoded 5' primer and J-beta primers. TCRdb used MiXCR to reprocess the 5' RACE reads, holding one entry per CDR3 protein. The repertoire holds 540,000 or so distinct CDR3 sequences, with around 24% as singletons. These data were also reused for a study on T cells of mothers and their children. That source notes: Three healthy Caucasian mothers and their six children donated. Regardless of relatedness, pairs show thymic selection shaping TCR recombination output in a similar manner.

The TCR sequence derives from a boy younger than 18 in good health. This sequence joins TRBV12-3 or TRBV12-4 and TRBJ2-7; 13 bases match TRBD2. Sample: blood. CDR3 DNA: TGTGCCAGCAGTTTAGGGCGACTAGCGGGAGGCGTCTCCTACGAGCAGTACTTC. Encoded protein: CASSLGRLAGGVSYEQYF.